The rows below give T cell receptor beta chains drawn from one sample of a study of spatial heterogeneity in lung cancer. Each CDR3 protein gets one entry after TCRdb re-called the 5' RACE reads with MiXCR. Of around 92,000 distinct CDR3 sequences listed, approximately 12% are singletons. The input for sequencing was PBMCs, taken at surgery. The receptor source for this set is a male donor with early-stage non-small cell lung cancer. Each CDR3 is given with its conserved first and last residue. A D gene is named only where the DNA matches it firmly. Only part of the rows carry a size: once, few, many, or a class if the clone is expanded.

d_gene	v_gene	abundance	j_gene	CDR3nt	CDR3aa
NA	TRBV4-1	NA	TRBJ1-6	TGCGCCAGCAGCCAACCCCCCCAGAATTCACCCCTCCACTTT	CASSQPPQNSPLHF
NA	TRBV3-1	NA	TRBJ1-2	TGTGCCAGCAGCCAAGATAGGGGTTCTGGCTACACCTTC	CASSQDRGSGYTF
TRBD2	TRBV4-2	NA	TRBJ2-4	TGTGCCAGCAGCCAAGATACTAGCGGGAGTCCGAAAAACATTCAGTACTTC	CASSQDTSGSPKNIQYF
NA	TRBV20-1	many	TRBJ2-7	TGCAGTGCTCCAAAGGGGCTTAAGGCCTACGAGCAGTACTTC	CSAPKGLKAYEQYF
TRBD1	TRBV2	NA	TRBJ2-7	TGTGCCAGCAGTGGAATTGGACAGGCCCACGAGCAGTACTTC	CASSGIGQAHEQYF
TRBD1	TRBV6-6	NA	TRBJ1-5	TGTGCCACTAACAGGGGCGGCAATCAGCCCCAGCATTTT	CATNRGGNQPQHF
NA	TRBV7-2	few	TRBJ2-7	TGTGCCAGCAGCCGGCCCGCAGCCTACGAGCAGTACTTC	CASSRPAAYEQYF
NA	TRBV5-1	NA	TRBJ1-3	TGCGCCAGCAGCTTGGGTAGGGCATCTGGAAACACCATATATTTT	CASSLGRASGNTIYF
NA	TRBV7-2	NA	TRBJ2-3	TGTGCCAGCAGCTGGGACGCCGATACGCAGTATTTT	CASSWDADTQYF
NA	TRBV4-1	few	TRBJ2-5	TGCGCCAGCAGCCAAGACGACGAGACCCAGTACTTC	CASSQDDETQYF
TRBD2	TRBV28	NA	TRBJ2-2	TGTGCCAGCAGTCCTCCTCTAGCGGGGACCGGGGAGCTGTTTTTT	CASSPPLAGTGELFF
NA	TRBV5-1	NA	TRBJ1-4	TGCGCCAGCAGCTCATCCGGACAGAGGAGTGAAAAACTGTTTTTT	CASSSSGQRSEKLFF
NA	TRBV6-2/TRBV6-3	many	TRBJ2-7	TGTGCCAGCAGTTACTCGTCTGCCGAGCAGTACTTC	CASSYSSAEQYF
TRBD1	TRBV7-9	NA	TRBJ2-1	TGTGCCAGCAGCCCGAGGACAGGGAAAAAGAGCGATGAGCAGTTCTTC	CASSPRTGKKSDEQFF
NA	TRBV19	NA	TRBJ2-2	TGTGCCAGTAGTATGGATTTGAAGCTGTTTTTT	CASSMDLKLFF
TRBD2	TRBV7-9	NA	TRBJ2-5	TGTGCCAGCAGCCCGGTCGGACTAGCGGGAGGCCAAGAGACCCAGTACTTC	CASSPVGLAGGQETQYF
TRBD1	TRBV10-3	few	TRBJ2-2	TGTGCCATCAGTGAGACCAAACAGGGGGCGAGGAGCGGGGAGCTGTTTTTT	CAISETKQGARSGELFF
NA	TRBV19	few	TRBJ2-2	TGTGCCAGTAGCCCCCGTGGCACAGGGAACACCGGGGAGCTGTTTTTT	CASSPRGTGNTGELFF
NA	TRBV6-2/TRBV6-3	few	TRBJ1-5	TGTGCCAGCAGTTACCCCCACGACCCTCGACCCCAGCATTTT	CASSYPHDPRPQHF
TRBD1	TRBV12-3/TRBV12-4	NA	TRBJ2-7	TGTGCCAGCAGTTTAGCAGGACAGGGGGCCTCCTACGAGCAGTACTTC	CASSLAGQGASYEQYF
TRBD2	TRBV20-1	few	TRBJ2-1	TGCAGTGCGACTAGCGGGAGGGCCAATGATGAGCAGTTCTTC	CSATSGRANDEQFF
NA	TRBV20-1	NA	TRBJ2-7	TGCAGTGCTAGTGTCTGGGACGAGCAGTACTTC	CSASVWDEQYF
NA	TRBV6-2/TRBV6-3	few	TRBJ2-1	TGTGCCAGCAGTTACTCGACAGGGGAGGGATGGGCTTGGGATGAGCAGTTCTTC	CASSYSTGEGWAWDEQFF
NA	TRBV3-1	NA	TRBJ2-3	TGTGCCAGCAGCCAAGAAGGAGCTACGCAGTATTTT	CASSQEGATQYF
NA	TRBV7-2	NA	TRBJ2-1	TGTGCCAGCAGCTTCCCGAGGAGTGCCCCCTACAATGAGCAGTTCTTC	CASSFPRSAPYNEQFF
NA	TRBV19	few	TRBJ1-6	TGTGCCAGTAGTGAACGGGTCAGCTATAATTCACCCCTCCACTTT	CASSERVSYNSPLHF
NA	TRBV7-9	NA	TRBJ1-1	TGTGCCAGCAGCTCAGGACGGGAAGCTTTCTTT	CASSSGREAFF
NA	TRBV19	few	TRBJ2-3	TGTGCCAGTAGTATTTCCCAGGATCATACGCAGTATTTT	CASSISQDHTQYF
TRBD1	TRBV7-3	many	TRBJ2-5	TGTGCCAGCAGCCGGGACAGGGTAGAGACCCAGTACTTC	CASSRDRVETQYF
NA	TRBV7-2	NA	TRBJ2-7	TGTGCCAGCAGCCTGGACAGATACTCCTACGAGCAGTACTTC	CASSLDRYSYEQYF
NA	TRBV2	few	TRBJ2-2	TGTGCCACCAAAAACAGGTCTGGTCCGTGGGAGCTGTTTTTT	CATKNRSGPWELFF
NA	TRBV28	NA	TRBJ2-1	TGTGCCAGCAGCCAGTTTCCAAGCTCCTACAATGAGCAGTTCTTC	CASSQFPSSYNEQFF
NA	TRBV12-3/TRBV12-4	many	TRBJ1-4	TGTGCCAGCAGTTTCGGACAGTATAATGAAAAACTGTTTTTT	CASSFGQYNEKLFF
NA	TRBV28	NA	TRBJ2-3	TGTGCCAGCCTAGAGACACCCGATACGCAGTATTTT	CASLETPDTQYF
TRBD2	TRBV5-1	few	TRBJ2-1	TGCGCCAGCAGCACACTAGCGGGAGGGTCCCGGAGCAATGAGCAGTTCTTC	CASSTLAGGSRSNEQFF
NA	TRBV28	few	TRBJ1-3	TGTGCCAGCAGTTTCACAGGGCTCTCTGGAAATACCATATATTTT	CASSFTGLSGNTIYF
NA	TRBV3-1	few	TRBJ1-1	TGTGCCAGCAGCCAAGTTAACCTTCGAGTTGAAGCTTTCTTT	CASSQVNLRVEAFF
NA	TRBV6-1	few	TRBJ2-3	TGTGCCAGCAGTGAAGCTTCACGGGGGAGGATATTCACAGATACGCAGTATTTT	CASSEASRGRIFTDTQYF
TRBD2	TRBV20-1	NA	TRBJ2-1	TGCAGTGCTAGGAAACCGGGACTAGCGGGGGGAAACTCCTACAATGAGCAGTTCTTC	CSARKPGLAGGNSYNEQFF
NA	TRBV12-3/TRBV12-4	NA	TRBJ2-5	TGTGCCAGCAGTTTTCTGCCGGGACACCAACAAGAGACCCAGTACTTC	CASSFLPGHQQETQYF
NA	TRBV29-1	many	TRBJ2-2	TGCAGCGTTTGTAGGACAGCGAACACCGGGGAGCTGTTTTTT	CSVCRTANTGELFF
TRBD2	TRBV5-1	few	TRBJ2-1	TGCGCCAGCAGCCCCAGCGGGAGGTCTAATGAGCAGTTCTTC	CASSPSGRSNEQFF
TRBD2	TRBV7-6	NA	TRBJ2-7	TGTGCCAGCAGCACCCTCCCGGGACTAGTTCTTTCCGAGCAGTACTTC	CASSTLPGLVLSEQYF
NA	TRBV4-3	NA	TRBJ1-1	TGCGCCAGCAGCCAGGAGGGACACCGGGGAACTGAAGCTTTCTTT	CASSQEGHRGTEAFF
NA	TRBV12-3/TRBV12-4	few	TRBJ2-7	TGTGCCAGCAGTTTTGGGGGGGCAGCCTACGAGCAGTACTTC	CASSFGGAAYEQYF
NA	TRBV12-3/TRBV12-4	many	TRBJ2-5	TGTGCCAGCAGTTTGGGGCAGGGGGGAGAGACCCAGTACTTC	CASSLGQGGETQYF
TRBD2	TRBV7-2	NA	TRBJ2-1	TGTGCCAGCAGCTTACCCCTAGCGGGGGGTGTAAATGAGCAGTTCTTC	CASSLPLAGGVNEQFF
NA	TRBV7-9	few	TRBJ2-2	TGTGCCAGCAGCTTAGGGCCGTACGGGGAGCTGTTTTTT	CASSLGPYGELFF
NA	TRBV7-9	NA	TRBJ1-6	TGTGCCAGCAGCCTAGGGGTCCTTAATTCACCCCTCCACTTT	CASSLGVLNSPLHF